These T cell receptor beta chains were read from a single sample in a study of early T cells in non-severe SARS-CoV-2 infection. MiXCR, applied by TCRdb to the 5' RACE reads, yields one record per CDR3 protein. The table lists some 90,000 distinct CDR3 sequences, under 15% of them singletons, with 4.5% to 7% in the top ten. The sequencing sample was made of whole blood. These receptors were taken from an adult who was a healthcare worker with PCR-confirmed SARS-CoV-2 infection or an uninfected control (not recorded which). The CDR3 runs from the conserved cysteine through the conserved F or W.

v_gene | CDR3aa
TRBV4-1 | CASSQVSEEAANYGYTF
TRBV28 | CASTQAGGATDTQYF
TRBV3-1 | CASSAQGLYGYTF
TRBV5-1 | CASSGGTSGQETQYF
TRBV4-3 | CASSQDRGYPLHF
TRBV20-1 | CSANGAIQETQYF
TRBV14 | CASSQPREGHYNEQFF
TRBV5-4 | CASSLDPEGRNEQFF
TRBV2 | CASTGDFQPQHF
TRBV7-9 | CASSTGLANTEAFF
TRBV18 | CASSLQQGNQPQHF
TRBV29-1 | CSGSGFSTDTQYF
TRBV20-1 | CSGELAVGTDTQYF
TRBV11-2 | CASILVTEAFF
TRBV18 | CASSPTNYNEQFF
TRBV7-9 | CASSKTRGEQYF
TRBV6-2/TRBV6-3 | CASSQGDSTDTQYF
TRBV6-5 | CASSVKTSGPYEQYF
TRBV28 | CASSLSGTGELFF
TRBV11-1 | CASSLSSADYNEQFF
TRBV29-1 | CSVGTGKGKLFF
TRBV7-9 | CASTVGSTTKDTGELFF
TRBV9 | CASSVTGAGELFF
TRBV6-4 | CASSVIAGAVGELFF
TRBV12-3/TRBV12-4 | CASNTFGEKLFF
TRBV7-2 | CASSLRQYTGELFF
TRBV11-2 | CASSLDGWGITDTQYF
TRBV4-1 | CASSSRTSGINEQFF
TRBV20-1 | CSASSRDEQFF
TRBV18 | CASSPIGFGKGSPLHF
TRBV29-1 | CSVCDDPGANVLTF
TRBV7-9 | CASSLEVGGNEQFF
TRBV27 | CAAAREDTQYF
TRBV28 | CASSHGTLTYEQYF
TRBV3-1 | CASSQGGRGYTF
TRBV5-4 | CASSLKREGPETQYF